One sample yielded the 20 T cell receptor beta chains listed below, sequenced in a study of OX40 agonist ivuxolimab in advanced cancers. The library was built by means of the immunoSEQ multiplex PCR assay. Here the immuneACCESS table is served through TCRdb, limited to in-frame sequences with V and J called. Missing clones are a known gap in these copies; in checked studies unresolved V genes cover under half, and the rest lacks a known reason. A total of around 64,000 clones appear in this sample, 70% to 90% of them only once. In total, the top ten clones hold approximately 0.8% of the sample. The specimen was CD4+ or CD8+ T cells sorted from blood, collected in a trial of the OX40 agonist ivuxolimab. The receptors originated from an adult with an advanced solid tumor such as melanoma, head and neck, liver or kidney cancer.

The chain carries TRBV9 and TRBJ2-7; 10 nucleotides agree with TRBD2. Germline values: CDR1 SGDLS, CDR2 YYNGEE. There are 16 residues in the CDR3. Trimming at V came to 5 bases and at J to 6 bases, leaving 14 bases not matched to a gene. CDR3 DNA sequence: TGTGCCAGCAGTTCTGTTAGGCTAGCGGGAGTCCCCGAGCAGTACTTC. It is translated as CASSSVRLAGVPEQYF. The full variable domain, with the rest looked up from reference TRBV9 and TRBJ2-7, is DSGVTQTPKHLITATGQRVTLRCSPRSGDLSVYWYQQSLDQGLQFLIQYYNGEERAKGNILERFSAQQFPDLHSELNLSSLELGDSALYFCASSSVRLAGVPEQYFGPGTRLTVT.

The sample holds a few counts of this clone. This chain links TRBV4-1 with TRBJ2-1; D may be TRBD2 (5 bases). CDR1 is MGHRA and CDR2 is YSYEKL in the germline V gene. The CDR3 has 17 residues. Trimming left V 1 base short and J 2 bases short, with 15 bases between. The chain's CDR3 is CASSQAVGAETYNEQFF. The CDR3 DNA reads TGCGCCAGCAGCCAAGCTGTAGGAGCGGAAACCTACAATGAGCAGTTCTTC.

This chain joins TRBV5-4 and TRBJ1-2; 8 bases are a match to TRBD1. CDR3 length: 13 residues. J was trimmed by 4 bases and V by 4 bases; bases with no gene match: 3. Germline assignment: CDR1 SGHNT and CDR2 YYREEE (reference sequence). The CDR3 DNA sequence: TGTGCCAGCAGCCGGGACAGGACCTATGGCTACACCTTC. It translates to CASSRDRTYGYTF.

The chain is built from TRBV9 and TRBJ2-3, with 9 bases matching TRBD2. In germline, CDR1 is SGDLS, CDR2 YYNGEE. Trimming removed 3 bases from V and 1 base from J; junction bases left unmatched: 3. The CDR3 is 15 residues long. DNA of the CDR3: TGTGCCAGCAGCGCTTTAGCGGGGGGCACAGATACGCAGTATTTT. Its translation: CASSALAGGTDTQYF.

The count of this clone is one. The genes are TRBV12-1 and TRBJ2-7; the table gives TRBD2 as D, unverified against the DNA. TRBV12-1 is noted as a pseudogene. The CDR3 length is 15 residues. The CDR3 DNA is TGTGCCAGCAGCTTTGTACGGCGGCACTCCTACGAGCAGTACTTC. Protein sequence: CASSFVRRHSYEQYF.

V and J are TRBV18 and TRBJ2-5; no clear D. The CDR3 is made up of 13 amino acids. CDR1 is KGHSH, CDR2 LQKENI, per germline. V gave up 6 bases and J gave up 1 base, with 9 bases separating them. The CDR3 DNA is TGTGCCAGCTCTTACGACTTCCAAGAGACCCAGTACTTC. Its translation is CASSYDFQETQYF.

This chain connects TRBV5-1 to TRBJ2-3; perhaps TRBD2 as D (5 bases). Germline V gives CDR1 SGHRS, CDR2 YFSETQ. Trimming pared 0 bases from V and 0 bases from J, leaving 14 bases between. The CDR3 length is 17 residues. The CDR3 region is CASSLDPPDSSTDTQYF. The CDR3 DNA reads as TGCGCCAGCAGCTTGGATCCCCCGGACTCCAGCACAGATACGCAGTATTTT.

CDR3 residues: CASGLGSRGLGKNIQYF. In DNA form, the CDR3 reads TGTGCTAGTGGTTTGGGATCCAGGGGGCTTGGCAAAAACATTCAGTACTTC. V gene TRBV12-5 combines with J gene TRBJ2-4; 8 bases are a match to TRBD1. V lost 1 base, J lost 3 bases, and 8 bases stayed unmatched. The CDR3 contains 17 residues. Germline V CDR1 and CDR2: LGHNT, FRNRAP.

The rearrangement uses TRBV29-1 and TRBJ2-4, with 7 bases fitting TRBD2. This CDR3 spans 11 amino acids. V was clipped by 7 bases and J by 11 bases; unmatched bases: 8. Germline CDR1 is SQVTM and CDR2 is ANQGSEA. CDR3 coding DNA: TGCAGCGGCGAGACGGGGGGAGTTCAGTACTTC. Translation gives CSGETGGVQYF.

This sequence joins TRBV5-4 and TRBJ1-4; 7 bases agree with TRBD1. CDR3 size: 14 residues. CDR1 is SGHNT, CDR2 YYREEE, per germline (reference sequence). After removal of 3 bases from V and 8 bases from J, the junction contained 7 bases not matched to a gene. CDR3 bases: TGTGCCAGCAGCTCTAGACAGGGTGGCGAAAAACTGTTTTTT. Translating it yields CASSSRQGGEKLFF.

A word on this clone: This CDR3 is also generated by other DNA sequences in the sample. The chain couples TRBV5-1 to TRBJ1-2, with D hard to call. The germline V gene encodes CDR1 SGHRS and CDR2 YFSETQ. The CDR3 is 14 residues long. V was shortened by 4 bases and J by 0 bases, with 10 bases between the two germline ends. Here the CDR3 DNA reads TGCGCCAGCAGCGTAGACCCGTCTAACTATGGCTACACCTTC. Protein sequence: CASSVDPSNYGYTF.

The chain couples TRBV27 to TRBJ2-7, with TRBD2 matching over 8 bases. Germline V gene data show CDR1 as MNHEY and CDR2 as SMNVEV (reference sequence). J was trimmed by 2 bases and V by 1 base; bases with no gene match: 4. The CDR3 contains 15 residues. CDR3 sequence reads: CASSLFSGDPYEQYF. CDR3 DNA sequence: TGTGCCAGCAGTTTATTTAGCGGGGACCCCTACGAGCAGTACTTC.

The chain links TRBV15 to TRBJ2-7; TRBD1 matches 10 bases. The CDR3 covers 18 residues. V lost 0 bases, J lost 1 base, and 9 bases stayed unmatched. CDR1 is LNHNV and CDR2 is YYDKDF in the germline V gene (reference sequence). CDR3 nucleotides: TGTGCCACCAGCAGAGAGAGATGGACAGGGGGAAGGTCCTACGAGCAGTACTTC. Translated: CATSRERWTGGRSYEQYF.

V usage is TRBV7-2 and J usage is TRBJ2-1, with D perhaps given as TRBD1 or TRBD2 (6 bases each). CDR1 is SGHTA, CDR2 FQGNSA, per germline. Trimming cost V 4 bases and J 9 bases, with 16 bases left between them. This CDR3 region has 14 residues. The CDR3 DNA follows: TGTGCCAGCAGCTCGGGGGCAGACCTGATTGAGCAGTTCTTC. Translation: CASSSGADLIEQFF.

The chain carries TRBV7-9 and TRBJ2-3, with 7 bases aligning to TRBD2. Germline values: CDR1 SEHNR, CDR2 FQNEAQ (reference sequence). This CDR3 contains 14 residues. J gave up 3 bases and V 11 bases, and 11 bases lay outside the gene matches. For the CDR3, the DNA is TGTGCCGGGCGGCGGGGGTCGGCGACAGATACGCAGTATTTT. Encoded protein: CAGRRGSATDTQYF.

For the CDR3, the DNA is TGTGCCAGCAGCTCCAGGGGGTTCTCCTACGAGCAGTACTTC. Residues: CASSSRGFSYEQYF. This rearrangement joins TRBV13 to TRBJ2-7; 7 positions agree with TRBD1. V lost 4 bases, J lost 0 bases, and 3 bases stayed unmatched. The CDR3 consists of 14 residues. Germline V gives CDR1 PRHDT, CDR2 FYEKMQ (reference sequence).

The rearrangement uses TRBV28 and TRBJ2-5, with 9 bases identical to TRBD1. CDR1 is MDHEN, CDR2 SYDVKM, per germline. The V and J ends lost 1 base and 1 base, in that order; junction bases with no gene match: 7. The CDR3 is 17 residues long. CDR3 bases: TGTGCCAGCAGTTTATTTTTAGGGACAGGGACCCAAGAGACCCAGTACTTC. This sequence encodes CASSLFLGTGTQETQYF.

The rearrangement joins TRBV5-4 to TRBJ1-2, with TRBD1 identical over 7 bases. The CDR3 sequence is 15 residues long. CDR1 SGHNT and CDR2 YYREEE come from the germline V gene (reference sequence). The V gene end was trimmed by 4 bases and the J gene end by 8 bases; junction bases not matched to a gene: 14. Here the CDR3 reads CASSAIRDSLGGYTF. The CDR3 DNA reads TGTGCCAGCAGCGCCATAAGGGACAGTCTTGGGGGCTACACCTTC.

This clone was observed once. The chain is built from TRBV11-3 and TRBJ2-1; 7 positions agree with TRBD2. The junction had 17 bases not matched to a gene; V was cut back by 2 bases and J by 13 bases. The CDR3 sequence is 16 residues long. The germline V gene encodes CDR1 SGHNT and CDR2 YENEEA. Written as DNA, the CDR3 is TGTGCCAGCAGCTTACCAAGAATCCTAGCGGAGGCTCCACAGTTCTTC. It specifies CASSLPRILAEAPQFF.

This chain uses TRBV19 with TRBJ1-1; D ambiguous. The CDR3 length is 14 residues. Germline V CDR1 and CDR2: LNHDA, SQIVND (reference sequence). V was shortened by 6 bases and J by 0 bases, with 11 bases between the two germline ends. CDR3 sequence: CASSAGNVNTEAFF. CDR3 coding DNA: TGTGCCAGTAGCGCGGGGAATGTGAACACTGAAGCTTTCTTT.